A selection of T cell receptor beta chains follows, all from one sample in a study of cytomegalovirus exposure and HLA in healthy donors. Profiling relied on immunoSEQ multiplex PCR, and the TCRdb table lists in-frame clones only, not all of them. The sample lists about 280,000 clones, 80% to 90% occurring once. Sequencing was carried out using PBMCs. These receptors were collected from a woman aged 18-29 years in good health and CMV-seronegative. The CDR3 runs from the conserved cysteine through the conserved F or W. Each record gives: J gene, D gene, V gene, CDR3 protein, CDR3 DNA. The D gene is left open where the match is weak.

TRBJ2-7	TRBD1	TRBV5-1	CASSTGTGGEQYF	TGCGCCAGCAGCACCGGGACAGGGGGCGAGCAGTACTTC
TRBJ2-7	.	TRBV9	CASSGTNPDEQYF	TGTGCCAGCAGCGGGACAAACCCGGACGAGCAGTACTTC
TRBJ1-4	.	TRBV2	CASTIGQWEKLFF	TGTGCCAGCACGATCGGACAGTGGGAAAAACTGTTTTTT
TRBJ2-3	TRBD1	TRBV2	CASKGGSTDTQYF	TGTGCCAGCAAAGGGGGCAGCACAGATACGCAGTATTTT
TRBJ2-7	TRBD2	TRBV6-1	CASSVAGGNSYEQYF	TGTGCCAGCTCCGTGGCGGGGGGGAACTCCTACGAGCAGTACTTC
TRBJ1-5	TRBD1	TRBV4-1	CASKPTQLGQGDFPQHF	TGCGCCAGCAAGCCTACCCAGCTTGGACAGGGGGATTTCCCCCAGCATTTT
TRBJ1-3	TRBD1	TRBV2	CASSKRQGAVGNTIYF	TGTGCCAGCAGTAAAAGACAGGGGGCGGTTGGAAACACCATATATTTT
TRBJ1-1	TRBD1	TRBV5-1	CASSLGGQGLNTEAFF	TGCGCCAGCAGCTTGGGGGGACAGGGGTTGAACACTGAAGCTTTCTTT
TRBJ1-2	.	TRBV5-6	CASSLRYSPDRHYGYTF	TGTGCCAGCAGCTTGAGATATAGTCCGGACAGACACTATGGCTACACCTTC
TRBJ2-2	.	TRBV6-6	CASSPSGELFF	TGTGCCAGCAGTCCTTCTGGGGAGCTGTTTTTT